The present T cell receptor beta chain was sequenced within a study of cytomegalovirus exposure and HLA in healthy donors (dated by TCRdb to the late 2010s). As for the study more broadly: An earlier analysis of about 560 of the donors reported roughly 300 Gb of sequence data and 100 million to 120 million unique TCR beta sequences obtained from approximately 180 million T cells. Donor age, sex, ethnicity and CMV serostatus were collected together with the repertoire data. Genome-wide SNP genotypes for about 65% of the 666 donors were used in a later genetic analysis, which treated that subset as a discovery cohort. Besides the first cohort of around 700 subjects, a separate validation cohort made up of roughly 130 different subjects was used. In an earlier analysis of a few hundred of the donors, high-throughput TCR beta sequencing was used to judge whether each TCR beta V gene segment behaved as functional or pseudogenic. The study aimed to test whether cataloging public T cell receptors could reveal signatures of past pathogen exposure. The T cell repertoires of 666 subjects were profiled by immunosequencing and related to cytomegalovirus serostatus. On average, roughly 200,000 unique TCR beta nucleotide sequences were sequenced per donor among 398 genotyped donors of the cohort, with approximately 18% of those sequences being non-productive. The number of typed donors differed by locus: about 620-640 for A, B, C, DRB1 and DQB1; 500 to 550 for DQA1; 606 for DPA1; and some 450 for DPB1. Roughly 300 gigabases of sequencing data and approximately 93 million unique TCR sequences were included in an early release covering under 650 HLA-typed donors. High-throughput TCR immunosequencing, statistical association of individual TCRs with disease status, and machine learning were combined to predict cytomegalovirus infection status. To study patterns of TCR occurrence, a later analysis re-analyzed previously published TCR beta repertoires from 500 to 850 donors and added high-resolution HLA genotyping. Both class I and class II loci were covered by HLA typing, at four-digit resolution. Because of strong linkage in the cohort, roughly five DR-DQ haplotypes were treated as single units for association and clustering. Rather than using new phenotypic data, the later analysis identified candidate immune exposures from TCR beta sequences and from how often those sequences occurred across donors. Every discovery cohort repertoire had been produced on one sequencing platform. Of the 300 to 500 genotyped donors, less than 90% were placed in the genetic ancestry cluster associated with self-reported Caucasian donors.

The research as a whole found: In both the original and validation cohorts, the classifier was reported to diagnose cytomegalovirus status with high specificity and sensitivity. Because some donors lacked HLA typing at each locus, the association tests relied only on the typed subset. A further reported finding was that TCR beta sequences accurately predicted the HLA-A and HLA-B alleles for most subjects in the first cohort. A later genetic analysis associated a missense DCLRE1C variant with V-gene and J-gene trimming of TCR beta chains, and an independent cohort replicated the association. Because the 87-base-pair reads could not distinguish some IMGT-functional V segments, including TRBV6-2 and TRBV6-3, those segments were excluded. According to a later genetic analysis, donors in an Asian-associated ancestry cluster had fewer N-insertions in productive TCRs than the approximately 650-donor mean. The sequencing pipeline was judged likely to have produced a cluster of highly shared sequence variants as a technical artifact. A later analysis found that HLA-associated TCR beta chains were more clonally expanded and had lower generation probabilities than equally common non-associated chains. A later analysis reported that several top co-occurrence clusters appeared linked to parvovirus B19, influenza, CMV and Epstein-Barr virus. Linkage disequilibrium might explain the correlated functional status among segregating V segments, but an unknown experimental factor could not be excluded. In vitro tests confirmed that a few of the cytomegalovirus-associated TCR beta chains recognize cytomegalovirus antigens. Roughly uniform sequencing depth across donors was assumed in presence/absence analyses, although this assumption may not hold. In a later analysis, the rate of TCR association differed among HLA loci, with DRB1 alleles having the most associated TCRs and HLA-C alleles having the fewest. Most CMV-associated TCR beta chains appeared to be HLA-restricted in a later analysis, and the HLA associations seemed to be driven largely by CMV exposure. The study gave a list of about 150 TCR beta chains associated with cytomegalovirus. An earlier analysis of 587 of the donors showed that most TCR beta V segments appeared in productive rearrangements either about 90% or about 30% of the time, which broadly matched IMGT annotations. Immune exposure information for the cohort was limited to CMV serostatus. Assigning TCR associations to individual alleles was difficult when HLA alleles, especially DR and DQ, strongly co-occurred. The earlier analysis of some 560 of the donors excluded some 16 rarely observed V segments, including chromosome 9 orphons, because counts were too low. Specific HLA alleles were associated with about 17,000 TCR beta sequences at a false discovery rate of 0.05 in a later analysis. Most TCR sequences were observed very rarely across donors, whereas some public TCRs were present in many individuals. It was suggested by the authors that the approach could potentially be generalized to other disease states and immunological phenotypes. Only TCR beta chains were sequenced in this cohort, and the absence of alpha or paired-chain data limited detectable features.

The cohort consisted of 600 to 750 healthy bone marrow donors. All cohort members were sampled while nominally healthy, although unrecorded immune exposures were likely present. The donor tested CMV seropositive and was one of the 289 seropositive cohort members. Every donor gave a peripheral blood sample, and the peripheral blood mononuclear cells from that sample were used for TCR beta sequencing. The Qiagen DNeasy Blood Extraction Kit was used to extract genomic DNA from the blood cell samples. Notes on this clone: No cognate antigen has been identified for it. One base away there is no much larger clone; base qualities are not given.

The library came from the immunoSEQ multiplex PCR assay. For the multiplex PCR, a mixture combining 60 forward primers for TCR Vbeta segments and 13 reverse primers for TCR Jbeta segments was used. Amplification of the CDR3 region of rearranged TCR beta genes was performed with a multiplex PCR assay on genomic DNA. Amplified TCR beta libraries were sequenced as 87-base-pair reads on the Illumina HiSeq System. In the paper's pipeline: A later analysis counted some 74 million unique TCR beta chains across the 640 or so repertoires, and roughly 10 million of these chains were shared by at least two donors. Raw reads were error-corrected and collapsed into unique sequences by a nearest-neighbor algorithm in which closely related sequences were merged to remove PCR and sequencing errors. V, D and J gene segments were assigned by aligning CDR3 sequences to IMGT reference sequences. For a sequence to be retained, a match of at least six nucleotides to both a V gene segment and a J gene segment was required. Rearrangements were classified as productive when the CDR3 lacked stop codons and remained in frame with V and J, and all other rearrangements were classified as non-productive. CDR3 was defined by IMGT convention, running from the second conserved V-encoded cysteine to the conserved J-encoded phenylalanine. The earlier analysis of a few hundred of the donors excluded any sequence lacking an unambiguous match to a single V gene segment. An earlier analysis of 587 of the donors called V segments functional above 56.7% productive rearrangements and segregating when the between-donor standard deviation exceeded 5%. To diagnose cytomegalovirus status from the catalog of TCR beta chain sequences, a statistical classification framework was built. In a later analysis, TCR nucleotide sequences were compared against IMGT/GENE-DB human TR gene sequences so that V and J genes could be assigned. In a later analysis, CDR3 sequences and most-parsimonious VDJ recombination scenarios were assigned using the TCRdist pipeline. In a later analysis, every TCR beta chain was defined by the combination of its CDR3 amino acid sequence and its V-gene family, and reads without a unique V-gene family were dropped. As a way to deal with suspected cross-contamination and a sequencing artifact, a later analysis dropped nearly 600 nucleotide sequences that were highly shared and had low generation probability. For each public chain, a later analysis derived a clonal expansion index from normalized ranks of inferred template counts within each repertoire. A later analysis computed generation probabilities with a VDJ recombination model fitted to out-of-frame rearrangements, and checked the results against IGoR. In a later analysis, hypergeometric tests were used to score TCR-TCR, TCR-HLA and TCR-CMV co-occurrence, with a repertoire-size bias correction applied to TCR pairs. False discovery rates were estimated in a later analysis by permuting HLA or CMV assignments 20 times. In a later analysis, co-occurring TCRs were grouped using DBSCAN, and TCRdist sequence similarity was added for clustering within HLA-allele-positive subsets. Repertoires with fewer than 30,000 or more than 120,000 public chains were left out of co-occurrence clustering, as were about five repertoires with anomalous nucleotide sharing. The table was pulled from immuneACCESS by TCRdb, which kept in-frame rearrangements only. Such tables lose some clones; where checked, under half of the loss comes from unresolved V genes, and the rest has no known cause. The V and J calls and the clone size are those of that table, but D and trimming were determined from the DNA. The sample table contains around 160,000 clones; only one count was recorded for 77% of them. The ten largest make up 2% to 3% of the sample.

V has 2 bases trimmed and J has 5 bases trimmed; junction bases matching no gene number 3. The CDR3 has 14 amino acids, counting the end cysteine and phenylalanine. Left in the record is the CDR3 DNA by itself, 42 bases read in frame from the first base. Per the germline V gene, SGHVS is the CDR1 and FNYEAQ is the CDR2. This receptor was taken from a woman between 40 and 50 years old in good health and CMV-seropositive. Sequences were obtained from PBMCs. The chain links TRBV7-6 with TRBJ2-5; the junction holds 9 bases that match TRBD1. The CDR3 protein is CASSLLQGAETQYF. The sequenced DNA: TGTGCCAGCAGCTTACTACAGGGGGCTGAGACCCAGTACTTC. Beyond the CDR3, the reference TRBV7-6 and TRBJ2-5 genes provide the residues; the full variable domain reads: GAGVSQSPRYKVTKRGQDVALRCDPISGHVSLYWYRQALGQGPEFLTYFNYEAQQDKSGLPNDRFSAERPEGSISTLTIQRTEQRDSAMYRCASSLLQGAETQYFGPGTRLLVL.